This T cell receptor (beta chain) emerged from a study of blood T cell repertoires in COVID-19. The wider study: Spain, Italy and the United States supplied samples that represented acute and convalescent COVID-19. The analysed material was cDNA or gDNA that came from T cells, B-cell-depleted T cells, or PBMCs.

The CDR3 covers 15 residues. The junction had 12 bases not matched to a gene; V was cut back by 11 bases and J by 2 bases. Looked up from germline, CDR1 is LNHDA and CDR2 is SQIVND (reference sequence). In its sample, this clone was seen once. Source study methods: Estimates of nucleated cell counts were drawn from the amplification of reference gene primers. Sequencing used immunoSEQ multiplex PCR; TCRdb keeps in-frame clones, though not all of them. The DNA was the basis for D and trimming; V, J and clone size are from that table. This table holds around 190,000 clones, roughly 80% found once. This TCR was recovered from a woman in her 70s with COVID-19, enrolled during active disease. The sequencing sample was made of peripheral blood. J is TRBJ2-3 and V is TRBV19, with 8 positions matching TRBD1. The CDR3 loop reads CASDLGGQATDTQYF. As DNA, the CDR3 is TGTGCCTCAGATTTGGGGGGACAGGCCACAGATACGCAGTATTTT.